This TCR beta chain was found in a study of cytomegalovirus exposure and HLA in healthy donors. Notes on the study in general: Later on, an analysis showed TCR association rates differing by HLA locus, with DRB1 the most and HLA-C the fewest.

The CDR3 runs 20 residues. V lost 5 bases and J lost 1; bases outside the gene matches: 19. In germline, CDR1 is MNHGY, CDR2 SAAAGT. This clone was picked up a small number of times. No antigen is known for it. With 60 Vbeta and 13 Jbeta primers, the PCR was carried out. Clones were read by immunoSEQ multiplex PCR, and TCRdb kept only the in-frame ones, dropping some. In the table there are 90,000 to 140,000 clones, 75% to 85% of which are singletons. Sampled while nominally healthy, donors likely had unrecorded immune exposures. The chain links TRBV6-8 to TRBJ2-3; 9 bases are a match to TRBD2. Specimen: PBMCs. This TCR derives from a man aged 18 to 35 in good health and CMV-seronegative. The CDR3 region has the DNA TGTGCCAGCAGTACACGAAATAGGGGGGGAGCGGGAGGTTGCACAGATACGCAGTATTTT. Translation gives CASSTRNRGGAGGCTDTQYF.